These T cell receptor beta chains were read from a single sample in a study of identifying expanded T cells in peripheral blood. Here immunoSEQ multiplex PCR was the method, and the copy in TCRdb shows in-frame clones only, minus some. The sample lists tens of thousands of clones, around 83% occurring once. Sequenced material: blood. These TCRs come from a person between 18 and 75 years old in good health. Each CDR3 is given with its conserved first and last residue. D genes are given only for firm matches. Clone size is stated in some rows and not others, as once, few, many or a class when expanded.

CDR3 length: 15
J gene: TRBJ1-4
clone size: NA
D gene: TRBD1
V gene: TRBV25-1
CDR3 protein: CASSASGTGGEKLFF
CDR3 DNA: TGTGCCAGCAGTGCTTCCGGGACAGGGGGAGAAAAACTGTTTTTT

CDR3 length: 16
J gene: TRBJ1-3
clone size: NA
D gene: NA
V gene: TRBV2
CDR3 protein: CASAGSLGDSGNTIYF
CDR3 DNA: TGTGCCAGCGCCGGCAGCCTGGGGGACTCTGGAAACACCATATATTTT

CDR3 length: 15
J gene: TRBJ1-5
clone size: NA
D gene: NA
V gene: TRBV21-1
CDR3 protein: CASSPRYRGNQPQHF
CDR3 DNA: TGTGCCAGCAGCCCAAGGTATAGGGGAAACCAGCCCCAGCATTTT

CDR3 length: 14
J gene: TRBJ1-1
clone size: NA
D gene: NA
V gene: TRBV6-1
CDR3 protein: CASMVADMNTEAFF
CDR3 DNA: TGTGCCAGCATGGTGGCGGATATGAACACTGAAGCTTTCTTT

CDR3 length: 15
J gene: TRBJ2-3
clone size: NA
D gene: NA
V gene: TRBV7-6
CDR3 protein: CASGGDRSITDTQYF
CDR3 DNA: TGTGCCAGCGGGGGAGACAGGAGTATCACAGATACGCAGTATTTT

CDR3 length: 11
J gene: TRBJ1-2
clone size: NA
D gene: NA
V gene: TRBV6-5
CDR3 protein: CASRGGYGYTF
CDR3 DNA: TGTGCCAGCAGGGGCGGCTATGGCTACACCTTC

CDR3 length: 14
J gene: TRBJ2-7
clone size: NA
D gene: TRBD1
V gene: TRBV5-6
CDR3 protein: CASSWTGFSGEQYF
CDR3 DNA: TGTGCCAGCAGCTGGACAGGGTTCTCTGGCGAGCAGTACTTC

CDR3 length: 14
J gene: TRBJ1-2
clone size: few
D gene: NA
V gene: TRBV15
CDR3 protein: CATSRDRTDYGYTF
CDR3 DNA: TGTGCCACCAGCAGAGATCGGACAGACTATGGCTACACCTTC

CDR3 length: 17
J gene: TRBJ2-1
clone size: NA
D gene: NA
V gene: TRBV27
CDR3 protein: CASRRRPDFTSYNEQFF
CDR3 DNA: TGTGCCAGCAGGAGAAGGCCAGATTTCACCTCCTACAATGAGCAGTTCTTC

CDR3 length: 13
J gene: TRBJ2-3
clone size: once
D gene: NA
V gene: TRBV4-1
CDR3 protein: CASRAESTDTQYF
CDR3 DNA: TGCGCCAGCAGAGCGGAAAGCACAGATACGCAGTATTTT

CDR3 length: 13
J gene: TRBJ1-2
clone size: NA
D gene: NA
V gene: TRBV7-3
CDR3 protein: CASSFGGNYGYTF
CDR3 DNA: TGTGCCAGCAGCTTCGGCGGGAACTATGGCTACACCTTC

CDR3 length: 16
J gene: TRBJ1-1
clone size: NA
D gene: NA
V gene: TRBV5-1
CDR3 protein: CASSYGQTFMNTEAFF
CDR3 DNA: TGCGCCAGCAGCTACGGACAGACTTTTATGAACACTGAAGCTTTCTTT

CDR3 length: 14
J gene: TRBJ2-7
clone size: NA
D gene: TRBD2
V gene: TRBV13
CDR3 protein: CASSLGGDYYEQYF
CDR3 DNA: TGTGCCAGCAGCTTAGGGGGGGACTACTACGAGCAGTACTTC

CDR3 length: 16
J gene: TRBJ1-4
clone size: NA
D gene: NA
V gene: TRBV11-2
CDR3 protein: CASSLDHGPLNEKLFF
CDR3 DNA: TGTGCCAGCAGCTTAGATCACGGACCCCTTAATGAAAAACTGTTTTTT

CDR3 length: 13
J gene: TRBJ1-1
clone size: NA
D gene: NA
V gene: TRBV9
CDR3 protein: CASSPWENTEAFF
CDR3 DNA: TGTGCCAGCAGTCCGTGGGAGAACACTGAAGCTTTCTTT

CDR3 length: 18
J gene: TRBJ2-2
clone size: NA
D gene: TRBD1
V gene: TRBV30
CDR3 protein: CAWSYPGQGFSNTGELFF
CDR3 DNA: TGTGCCTGGAGTTATCCGGGACAGGGATTTTCGAACACCGGGGAGCTGTTTTTT

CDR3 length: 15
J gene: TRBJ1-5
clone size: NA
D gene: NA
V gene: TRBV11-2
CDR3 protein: CASSGTRDGSWTQHF
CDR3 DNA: TGTGCCAGCAGCGGGACTCGGGACGGCTCCTGGACCCAGCATTTT

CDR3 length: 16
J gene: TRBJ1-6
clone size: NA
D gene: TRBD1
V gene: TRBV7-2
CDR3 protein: CASSRGARGQVSPLHF
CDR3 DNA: TGTGCCAGCAGCCGCGGGGCCAGGGGGCAGGTTTCACCCCTCCACTTT

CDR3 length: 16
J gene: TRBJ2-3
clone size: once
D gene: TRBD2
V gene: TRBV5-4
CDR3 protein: CASSLRAGGLTDTQYF
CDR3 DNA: TGTGCCAGCAGCTTGAGAGCGGGGGGCCTCACAGATACGCAGTATTTT

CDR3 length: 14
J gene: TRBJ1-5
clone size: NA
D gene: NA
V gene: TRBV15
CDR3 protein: CATSSGTNYQPQHF
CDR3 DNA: TGTGCCACCAGCAGCGGGACAAACTATCAGCCCCAGCATTTT

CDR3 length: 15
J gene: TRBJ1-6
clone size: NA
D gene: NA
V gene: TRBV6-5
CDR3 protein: CASSTGQSYNSPLHF
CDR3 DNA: TGTGCCAGCAGTACTGGACAGTCCTATAATTCACCCCTCCACTTT

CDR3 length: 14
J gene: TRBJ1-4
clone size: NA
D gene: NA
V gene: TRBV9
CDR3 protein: CASSPAGEYGKLFF
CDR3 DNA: TGTGCCAGCAGCCCCGCGGGGGAGTACGGAAAACTGTTTTTT

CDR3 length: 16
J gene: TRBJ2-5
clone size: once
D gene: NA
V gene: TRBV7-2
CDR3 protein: CASSLVVGGLGETQYF
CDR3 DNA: TGTGCCAGCAGCTTAGTGGTCGGTGGGTTGGGGGAGACCCAGTACTTC

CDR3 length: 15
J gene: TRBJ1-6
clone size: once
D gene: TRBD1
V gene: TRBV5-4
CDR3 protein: CASSFLTGCCSPLHF
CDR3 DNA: TGTGCCAGCAGCTTTTTGACAGGGTGCTGTTCACCCCTCCACTTT

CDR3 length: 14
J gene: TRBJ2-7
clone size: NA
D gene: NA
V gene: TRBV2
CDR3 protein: CASSLDTFVYEQYF
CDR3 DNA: TGTGCCAGCAGTCTTGACACCTTTGTTTACGAGCAGTACTTC

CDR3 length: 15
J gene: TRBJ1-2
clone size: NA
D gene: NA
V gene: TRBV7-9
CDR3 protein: CASSEQGSVVYGYTF
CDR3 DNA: TGTGCCAGCAGCGAACAAGGTTCCGTAGTCTATGGCTACACCTTC

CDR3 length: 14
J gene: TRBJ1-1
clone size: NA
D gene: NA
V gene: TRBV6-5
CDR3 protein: CASSWSRQNTEAFF
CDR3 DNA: TGTGCCAGCAGCTGGTCTAGGCAGAACACTGAAGCTTTCTTT

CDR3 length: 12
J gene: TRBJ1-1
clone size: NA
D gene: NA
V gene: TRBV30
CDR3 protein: CAWRAGNTEAFF
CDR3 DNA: TGTGCCTGGAGAGCGGGGAACACTGAAGCTTTCTTT

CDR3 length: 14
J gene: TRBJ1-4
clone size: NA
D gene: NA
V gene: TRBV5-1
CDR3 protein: CASSFGGSGEKLFF
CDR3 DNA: TGCGCCAGCAGCTTTGGAGGGTCAGGCGAAAAACTGTTTTTT

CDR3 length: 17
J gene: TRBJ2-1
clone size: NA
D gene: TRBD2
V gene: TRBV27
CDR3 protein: CASSSRIAGLAVNEQFF
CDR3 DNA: TGTGCCAGCAGCTCCCGTATTGCAGGACTAGCGGTAAATGAGCAGTTCTTC

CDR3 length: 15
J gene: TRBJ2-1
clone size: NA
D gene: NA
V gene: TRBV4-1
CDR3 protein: CASSTLGLAANEQFF
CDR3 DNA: TGCGCCAGCAGCACCCTGGGGCTAGCAGCCAATGAGCAGTTCTTC

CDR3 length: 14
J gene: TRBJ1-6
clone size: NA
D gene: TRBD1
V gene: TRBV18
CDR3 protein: CASSQDRGSPPLHF
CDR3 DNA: TGTGCCAGCTCCCAGGACAGGGGATCTCCACCCCTCCACTTT

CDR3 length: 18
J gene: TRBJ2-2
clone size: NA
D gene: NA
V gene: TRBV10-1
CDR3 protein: CASSDIFRGAANTGELFF
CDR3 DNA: TGCGCCAGCAGTGATATTTTTCGAGGTGCAGCGAACACCGGGGAGCTGTTTTTT

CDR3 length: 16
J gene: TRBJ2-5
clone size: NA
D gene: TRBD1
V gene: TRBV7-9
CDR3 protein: CASSRGPILYQETQYF
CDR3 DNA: TGTGCCAGCAGTAGGGGGCCGATTTTGTACCAAGAGACCCAGTACTTC

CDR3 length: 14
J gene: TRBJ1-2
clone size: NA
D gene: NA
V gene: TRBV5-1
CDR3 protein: CASSFQGPALGYTF
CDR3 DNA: TGCGCCAGCAGCTTCCAAGGGCCTGCCCTCGGCTACACCTTC

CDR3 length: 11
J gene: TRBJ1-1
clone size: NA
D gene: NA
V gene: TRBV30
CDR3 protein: CAWSVRGGAFF
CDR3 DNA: TGTGCCTGGAGTGTACGAGGAGGGGCTTTCTTT

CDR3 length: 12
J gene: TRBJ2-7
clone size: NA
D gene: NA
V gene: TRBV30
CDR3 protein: CACTSGGYEQYF
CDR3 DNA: TGTGCCTGCACCTCCGGCGGGTACGAGCAGTACTTC

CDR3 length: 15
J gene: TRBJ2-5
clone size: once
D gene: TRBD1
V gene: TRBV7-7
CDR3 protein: CASSLDIDRGETQYF
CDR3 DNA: TGTGCCAGCAGCTTAGATATCGACAGGGGGGAGACCCAGTACTTC

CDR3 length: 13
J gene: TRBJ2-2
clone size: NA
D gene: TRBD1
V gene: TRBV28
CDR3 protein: CASSSRGSGELFF
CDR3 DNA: TGTGCCAGCAGTTCCAGGGGGTCCGGGGAGCTGTTTTTT

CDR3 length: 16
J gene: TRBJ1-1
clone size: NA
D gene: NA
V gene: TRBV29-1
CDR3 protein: CSVENLRRGRSTEAFF
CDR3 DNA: TGCAGCGTTGAAAACCTAAGGAGGGGAAGAAGCACTGAAGCTTTCTTT

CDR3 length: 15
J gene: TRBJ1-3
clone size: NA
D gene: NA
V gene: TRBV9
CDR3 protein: CASSVTGLSGNTIYF
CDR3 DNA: TGTGCCAGCAGCGTTACTGGGCTCTCTGGAAACACCATATATTTT

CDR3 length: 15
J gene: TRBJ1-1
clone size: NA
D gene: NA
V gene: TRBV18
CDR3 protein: CASSPRQDLWAEAFF
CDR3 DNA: TGTGCCAGCTCACCACGTCAGGATTTATGGGCTGAAGCTTTCTTT

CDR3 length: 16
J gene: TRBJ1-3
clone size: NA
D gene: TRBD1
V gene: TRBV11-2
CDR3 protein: CASSSGQGAAGNTIYF
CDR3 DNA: TGTGCCAGCAGCTCGGGACAGGGGGCTGCCGGAAACACCATATATTTT

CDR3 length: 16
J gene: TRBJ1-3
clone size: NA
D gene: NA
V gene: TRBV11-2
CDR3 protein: CASSLGQTLSGNTIYF
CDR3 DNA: TGTGCCAGCAGCTTAGGCCAGACTCTCTCTGGAAACACCATATATTTT

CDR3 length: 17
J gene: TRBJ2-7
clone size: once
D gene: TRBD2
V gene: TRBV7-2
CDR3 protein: CASSLISGGGGGYEQYF
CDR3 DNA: TGTGCCAGCAGCTTAATTTCCGGCGGCGGGGGGGGCTACGAGCAGTACTTC

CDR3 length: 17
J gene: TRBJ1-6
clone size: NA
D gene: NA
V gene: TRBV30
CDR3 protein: CAWSEDSQLSYNSPLHF
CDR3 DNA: TGTGCCTGGAGTGAGGACAGCCAGCTCTCCTATAATTCACCCCTCCACTTT

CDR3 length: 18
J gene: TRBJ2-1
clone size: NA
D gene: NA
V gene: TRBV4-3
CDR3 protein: CASSQEGSGLISYNEQFF
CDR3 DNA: TGCGCCAGCAGCCAAGAAGGCTCGGGACTCATCTCCTACAATGAGCAGTTCTTC

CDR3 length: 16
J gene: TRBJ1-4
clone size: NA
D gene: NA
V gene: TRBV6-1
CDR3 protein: CASSVLGSPTNEKLFF
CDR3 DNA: TGTGCCAGCAGTGTACTAGGTAGCCCAACTAATGAAAAACTGTTTTTT

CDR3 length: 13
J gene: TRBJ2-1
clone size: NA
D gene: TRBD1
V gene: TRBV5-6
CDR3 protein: CASSSTWDRMQFF
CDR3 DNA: TGTGCCAGCAGTTCAACTTGGGACAGAATGCAGTTCTTC

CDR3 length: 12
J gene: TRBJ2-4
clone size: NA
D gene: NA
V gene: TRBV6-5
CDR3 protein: CATTVAKNIQYF
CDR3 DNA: TGTGCCACCACAGTTGCCAAAAACATTCAGTACTTC

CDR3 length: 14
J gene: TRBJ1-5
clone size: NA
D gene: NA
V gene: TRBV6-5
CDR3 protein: CASSLMFPDQPQHF
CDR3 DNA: TGTGCCAGCAGCCTGATGTTCCCCGATCAGCCCCAGCATTTT

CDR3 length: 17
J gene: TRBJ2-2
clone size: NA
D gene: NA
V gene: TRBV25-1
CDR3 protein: CASSPTGGDLGGGELFF
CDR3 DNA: TGTGCCAGCAGTCCGACAGGAGGGGACCTTGGGGGCGGGGAGCTGTTTTTT

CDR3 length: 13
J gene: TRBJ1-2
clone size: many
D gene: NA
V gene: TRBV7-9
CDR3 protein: CASSSRGANSYTF
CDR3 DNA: TGTGCCAGCAGCAGCCGGGGGGCTAATAGCTACACCTTC